This is a list of T cell receptor beta chains from one sample in a study of Ad26.COV2.S vaccination and SARS-CoV-2 variants. The protocol was immunoSEQ multiplex PCR, while the TCRdb copy is restricted to in-frame clones and leaves out a portion. The table records fewer than 900,000 clones, roughly 90% of them present only once. The sample was peripheral blood, taken in a trial of Ad26.COV2.S vaccine versus placebo. All receptors derive from a person between 18 and 65 years old who received the Ad26.COV2.S COVID-19 vaccine or a placebo. Each CDR3 is given with its conserved first and last residue. A D gene is named only where the DNA matches it firmly. Only some rows state a clone size, as once, few, many or a class for expanded clones.

j_call: TRBJ2-6; d_call: -; clone_size: -; v_call: TRBV18; cdr3_nt: TGTGCCAGCTCGGCGGGCTCTGGGGCCAACGTCCTGACTTTC; cdr3_aa: CASSAGSGANVLTF
j_call: TRBJ1-2; d_call: -; clone_size: -; v_call: TRBV5-5; cdr3_nt: TGTGCCAGCAGCATAGCGCCAGGGCAGGGGTATGGCTACACCTTC; cdr3_aa: CASSIAPGQGYGYTF
j_call: TRBJ2-3; d_call: TRBD2; clone_size: -; v_call: TRBV24-1; cdr3_nt: TGTGCCACCAGTGATATCCGGAACGGGAGGGCCCTCACAGATACGCAGTATTTT; cdr3_aa: CATSDIRNGRALTDTQYF
j_call: TRBJ2-1; d_call: -; clone_size: -; v_call: TRBV4-2; cdr3_nt: TGTGCCAGCAGCCAAGACGGACAAAGGAATGAGCAGTTCTTC; cdr3_aa: CASSQDGQRNEQFF
j_call: TRBJ1-4; d_call: -; clone_size: -; v_call: TRBV5-1; cdr3_nt: TGCGCCAGCAGCTTGTCGCAGGGAAGGGAAAAACTGTTTTTT; cdr3_aa: CASSLSQGREKLFF
j_call: TRBJ2-1; d_call: -; clone_size: -; v_call: TRBV20-1; cdr3_nt: TGCAGTGCCTCCCCCGCGAAGCAGTTCTTC; cdr3_aa: CSASPAKQFF
j_call: TRBJ2-1; d_call: -; clone_size: -; v_call: TRBV5-5; cdr3_nt: TGTGCCAGCAGCTTGGGTAGCTACAATGAGCAGTTCTTC; cdr3_aa: CASSLGSYNEQFF
j_call: TRBJ2-7; d_call: -; clone_size: once; v_call: TRBV7-9; cdr3_nt: TGTGCCAGCAGCCGAGGGGGGATGCGTTTCGAGCAGTACTTC; cdr3_aa: CASSRGGMRFEQYF
j_call: TRBJ1-1; d_call: TRBD1; clone_size: -; v_call: TRBV6-5; cdr3_nt: TGTGCCAGCAGTCGGACAGGGATGACTGAAGCTTTCTTT; cdr3_aa: CASSRTGMTEAFF
j_call: TRBJ2-5; d_call: -; clone_size: -; v_call: TRBV5-1; cdr3_nt: TGCGCCAGCGGTGATGTTCGGGGAGCCCAAGAGACCCAGTACTTC; cdr3_aa: CASGDVRGAQETQYF
j_call: TRBJ2-1; d_call: -; clone_size: -; v_call: TRBV7-2; cdr3_nt: TGTGCCAGCAGCTTAGCCCCGGGACAAATCTACAATGAGCAGTTCTTC; cdr3_aa: CASSLAPGQIYNEQFF
j_call: TRBJ2-6; d_call: -; clone_size: -; v_call: TRBV9; cdr3_nt: TGTGCCAGCAGCCCGGGGACGGGGTACTCTGGGGCCAACGTCCTGACTTTC; cdr3_aa: CASSPGTGYSGANVLTF
j_call: TRBJ1-1; d_call: -; clone_size: -; v_call: TRBV30; cdr3_nt: TGTGCCTGGAGTGTTCTAATCCCTGAAGCTTTCTTT; cdr3_aa: CAWSVLIPEAFF
j_call: TRBJ2-1; d_call: -; clone_size: -; v_call: TRBV10-2; cdr3_nt: TGCGCCACGACTTACAGGGAATCCTACAATGAGCAGTTCTTC; cdr3_aa: CATTYRESYNEQFF
j_call: TRBJ1-5; d_call: TRBD1; clone_size: -; v_call: TRBV27; cdr3_nt: TGTGCCAGCAGCCCGGGGGACAGGGGGCGGGATCAGCCCCAGCATTTT; cdr3_aa: CASSPGDRGRDQPQHF
j_call: TRBJ1-2; d_call: -; clone_size: -; v_call: TRBV16; cdr3_nt: TGTGCCAGCAGCCAAGGCGATGCGGAGAACTATGGCTACACCTTC; cdr3_aa: CASSQGDAENYGYTF
j_call: TRBJ1-1; d_call: -; clone_size: -; v_call: TRBV30; cdr3_nt: TGTGCCTGGAGTACAGGGTATAGCACTGAAGCTTTCTTT; cdr3_aa: CAWSTGYSTEAFF
j_call: TRBJ2-2; d_call: -; clone_size: few; v_call: TRBV19; cdr3_nt: TGTGCCAGTAGTATCTTGGACACCGGGGAGCTGTTTTTT; cdr3_aa: CASSILDTGELFF